This T cell receptor beta chain was observed in a study of human thymus T cells (TCRdb year 2020). Context from the whole study: The study used roughly eight infant thymus samples plus four related peripheral blood samples to characterize TCR alpha and beta repertoires. The cohort included several male and a couple of female infants, with donor ages spanning 7 to 244 days. What the authors observed across the whole study: Both the thymic and the peripheral blood repertoires appeared to show biased V and J gene segment usage. On average, thymus samples yielded roughly 770,000 unique TCRB clonotypes, whereas blood samples yielded roughly 80,000.

V is clipped by 1 base and J by 2 bases, and the sequence between their germline boundaries is 3 bases long. CDR1 KGHSH and CDR2 LQKENI are derived from the germline V gene. CDR3 length: 13 amino acids, cysteine to phenylalanine. The CDR3 DNA has 39 bases and is translated from base 1. Donors were immunologically healthy infants undergoing open corrective cardiac surgery for congenital heart defects in Finland. For four of the eight donors, a small about 0.5-1 mL aliquot of peripheral blood was collected during surgery. For the blood samples, genomic DNA was extracted from all available leukocytes instead of from a set number of cells. ACK lysis buffer was used to clear erythrocytes from the blood, and the leukocytes were then kept as pellets at -70 degrees C. Genomic DNA was extracted from frozen cell pellets with a QIAsymphony instrument. This clone occurred a few times. Its antigen remains unidentified. No base qualities exist here, and no much larger clone lies one base off it.

The immunoSEQ multiplex PCR assay was used to amplify the TCRB and TCRAD loci from a standardized amount of quality-controlled genomic DNA. The amplicons spanned the V(D)J region and were long enough to cover the CDR3 and allow V and J genes to be identified. Through the commercial immunoSEQ service, the amplicons were sequenced on an Illumina platform. In the paper's pipeline: Corrections for primer bias and sequencing errors followed previously described methods, while TCRAD and TCRB definitions were based on the IMGT database. The repertoires were analysed using immunoSEQ Analyzer 3.0 and VDJTools for basic statistics, V/J segment usage, diversity estimates, rarefaction and pairwise overlap. To estimate diversity, the Chao1, ChaoE, Efron-Thisted, Shannon and inverse Simpson indices were applied, and diversity was also estimated on datasets down-sampled to the smallest sample. Repertoire overlap used strict matching of CDR3 nucleotide sequence, V gene and J gene, with Jaccard-based multidimensional scaling clustering. TCRdb obtained this table from immuneACCESS and retained in-frame rearrangements with V and J assigned. These tables miss some clones; where compared with another copy, unresolved V genes account for less than half of the shortfall, and the remainder is unexplained. V and J calls and clone size are as listed in that table; D and trimming were resolved from the DNA. The table for this sample lists roughly 54,000 clones; roughly 94% of them were counted only once. 5.5% to 7% of the sample goes to the ten largest clones.

The TCR originated in a boy under two years old with a congenital heart defect but otherwise immunologically healthy. Sequencing was done on a sample of blood. This chain joins TRBV18 to TRBJ1-5, with the D gene call left open. The DNA sequence is TGTGCCAGCTCACCACAGGGCAATCAGCCCCAGCATTTT. Translated, this gives CASSPQGNQPQHF.